The 24 T cell receptor beta chains presented below share a single source sample, sequenced in a study of early T cells in non-severe SARS-CoV-2 infection. TCRdb re-called the 5' RACE reads with MiXCR, one entry per CDR3 protein. This table holds under 140,000 distinct CDR3 sequences, roughly an eighth found once. Material: whole blood, obtained at baseline. These receptors came from an adult who was a healthcare worker with PCR-confirmed SARS-CoV-2 infection or an uninfected control (not recorded which).

The V gene is TRBV20-1, the J gene TRBJ1-1; D uncertain. V was clipped by 2 bases and J by 1 base, with 8 bases between them. The CDR3 spans 13 residues. The germline gives CDR1 DFQATT, CDR2 SNEGSKA (reference sequence). DNA for the CDR3: TGCAGTGCTAGAAGGAGGGAGAACACTGAAGCTTTCTTT. This gives the protein CSARRRENTEAFF.

In its sample, this clonotype was seen many times. The chain combines TRBV18 with TRBJ1-1, with D unresolved. V was pared by 1 base and J by 1 base, with 10 bases between. The CDR3 length is 15 residues. Germline CDR1 reads KGHSH; CDR2 reads LQKENI. The CDR3 bases are TGTGCCAGCTCACCACTTGGGAACAGGAACACTGAAGCTTTCTTT. This codes for CASSPLGNRNTEAFF. Looking up the rest from reference TRBV18 and TRBJ1-1 gives the full variable domain: NAGVMQNPRHLVRRRGQEARLRCSPMKGHSHVYWYRQLPEEGLKFMVYLQKENIIDESGMPKERFSAEFPKEGPSILRIQQVVRGDSAAYFCASSPLGNRNTEAFFGQGTRLTVV.

The chain uses TRBV7-3 and TRBJ2-2, with TRBD2 matching over 15 bases. The CDR3 has 16 residues. The germline CDR1 and CDR2 sequences are SGHTA and FQGTGA. J lost 3 bases, V lost 5 bases, and 1 base had no gene match. The CDR3 DNA reads as TGTGCCAGCAGCCGGACTAGCGGGAGGGACACCGGGGAGCTGTTTTTT. The encoded protein is CASSRTSGRDTGELFF.

This clonotype was observed at least ten times. The chain uses TRBV19 and TRBJ1-5; a weak D match, TRBD1 (5 bases). The germline V and J ends were trimmed by 2 bases and 1 base, with 6 bases remaining between them. Germline V CDR1 and CDR2: LNHDA, SQIVND (reference sequence). The CDR3 is 14 amino acids. CDR3 coding DNA: TGTGCCAGTAGTATAAGGGACAGCAATCAGCCCCAGCATTTT. Encoded protein: CASSIRDSNQPQHF.

This clonotype came up a few times. The chain couples TRBV4-2 to TRBJ2-5; TRBD2 matches at 10 bases. The CDR3 has 16 amino acids. V trimming: 5 bases; J trimming: 7 bases; junction bases outside the gene matches: 13. Germline CDR1 is LGHNA and CDR2 is YNFKEQ. CDR3 in DNA: TGTGCCAGCAGCGTTAAACCTAGCGGGGGACCTTCGACCCAGTACTTC. This gives the protein CASSVKPSGGPSTQYF.

The V and J genes are TRBV9 and TRBJ2-3, with D possibly being TRBD1 or TRBD2 (5 bases each). Germline CDR1 and CDR2: SGDLS and YYNGEE. The V and J ends lost 4 bases and 2 bases respectively, with 11 bases between them. The CDR3 is made up of 14 amino acids. CDR3 in amino acids: CASSLEGNTDTQYF. For the CDR3, the DNA is TGTGCCAGCAGCCTAGAGGGGAACACAGATACGCAGTATTTT.

This clonotype was counted a few times. The chain joins TRBV10-3 to TRBJ2-5; no clear D gene. Deletions cut 10 bases from V and 0 bases from J, with 9 bases between. CDR3 length: 12 amino acids. CDR1 and CDR2 (germline): ENHRY, SYGVKD. The CDR3 region has the DNA TGTGCCACCCTAGGGTACCAAGAGACCCAGTACTTC. This gives the protein CATLGYQETQYF.

This clonotype has a count of ten or more. The gene calls are TRBV6-1 and TRBJ2-3; D is uncertain. The ends were cut back, 7 bases at V and 4 bases at J, with 9 bases in the middle. The CDR3 length is 12 residues. Looked up from germline, CDR1 is MNHNS and CDR2 is SASEGT. The CDR3 region is CASTEVADTQYF. DNA of the CDR3: TGTGCCAGCACCGAGGTGGCAGATACGCAGTATTTT.

The rearrangement joins TRBV10-2 to TRBJ1-3; a weak D match, TRBD1 (6 bases). V lost 6 bases, J lost 2 bases, and 11 bases lay in between. The CDR3 sequence is 14 residues long. Germline CDR1 and CDR2: WSHSY and SAAADI. The CDR3 loop reads CASREQGAGNTIYF. The CDR3 DNA is TGCGCCAGCAGGGAACAGGGTGCTGGAAACACCATATATTTT.

The table lists this clonotype with many counts. CDR3: CASSSSEGLNEKLFF. CDR3 nucleotides: TGTGCCAGCAGCTCCTCAGAGGGGCTAAATGAAAAACTGTTTTTT. This chain joins TRBV3-1 and TRBJ1-4; perhaps TRBD1 as D (5 bases). There are 15 residues in the CDR3. Trimming took off 5 bases at V and 5 bases at J, with 15 bases between the two ends. Germline-derived CDR1 and CDR2 are LGHDT and YNNKEL (reference sequence).

The chain couples TRBV3-1 to TRBJ2-7; 11 bases fit TRBD1. Germline V gene data show CDR1 as LGHDT and CDR2 as YNNKEL (reference sequence). The CDR3 totals 14 residues. Trimming took 7 bases from V and 6 from J; bases not matched to a gene: 8. The CDR3 sequence is CASKNWDRGSEQYF. The CDR3 region has the DNA TGTGCCAGCAAAAACTGGGACAGGGGGAGCGAGCAGTACTTC.

The V gene is TRBV7-9, the J gene TRBJ2-5; D unclear. CDR3 size: 12 residues. Trimming removed 5 bases at V and 5 bases at J, with 9 bases between. Germline loops: CDR1 SEHNR, CDR2 FQNEAQ (reference sequence). The CDR3 DNA follows: TGTGCCAGCAGCCCCCCCACGGAGACCCAGTACTTC. Its protein product is CASSPPTETQYF.

This chain links TRBV6-6 with TRBJ1-5; maybe TRBD1 (6 bases). The V gene's germline CDR1 is MNHNY and CDR2 SVGAGI (reference sequence). Trimming shortened V by 0 bases and J by 0 bases, and 12 bases separated the two germline ends. This CDR3 has 17 residues. In DNA form, the CDR3 reads TGTGCCAGCAGTTACTCAGGGCAGGGGCATAGCAATCAGCCCCAGCATTTT. This sequence encodes CASSYSGQGHSNQPQHF.

This clonotype has a count of ten or more. V is TRBV7-3 and J is TRBJ2-2, with 7 bases fitting TRBD1. Germline CDR1 SGHTA, CDR2 FQGTGA. Trimming took 2 bases from V and 2 from J; bases not matched to a gene: 5. The CDR3 runs to 16 residues. The CDR3 here is CASSLEGQINTGELFF. CDR3 nucleotide sequence: TGTGCCAGCAGCTTAGAGGGACAGATAAACACCGGGGAGCTGTTTTTT. Complete variable domain (other parts from reference TRBV7-3 and TRBJ2-2): GAGVSQTPSNKVTEKGKYVELRCDPISGHTALYWYRQSLGQGPEFLIYFQGTGAADDSGLPNDRFFAVRPEGSVSTLKIQRTERGDSAVYLCASSLEGQINTGELFFGEGSRLTVL.

This clonotype appeared many times. The chain has TRBV4-1 and TRBJ2-5, with 10 positions matching TRBD2. J gave up 13 bases and V 1 base, and 6 bases lay outside the gene matches. CDR1 and CDR2 (germline): MGHRA, YSYEKL. There are 13 residues in the CDR3. CDR3 region: CASSQGVLAGLYF. The DNA for the CDR3 is TGCGCCAGCAGCCAAGGGGTACTAGCGGGGTTGTACTTC.

The chain recombines TRBV19 with TRBJ2-1; 10 bases align to TRBD2. Germline CDR1 is LNHDA and CDR2 is SQIVND (reference sequence). The CDR3 covers 15 residues. V shed 4 bases and J 5 bases; nucleotides not matched to a gene: 5. Here the CDR3 reads CASSKREGLDNEQFF. The CDR3 DNA sequence: TGTGCCAGTAGTAAGCGGGAGGGCTTGGACAATGAGCAGTTCTTC.

In its sample, this clonotype was seen many times. J is TRBJ2-3 and V is TRBV7-2; TRBD2 is a possible D gene (6 bases). The CDR3 has 16 residues. Trimming removed 5 bases at V and 6 bases at J, with 21 bases between. CDR1 and CDR2 from the germline V gene are SGHTA and FQGNSA. In DNA, the CDR3 is TGTGCCAGCAGCCCCCCCCCAGCGGGCTCTGGGGATACGCAGTATTTT. This encodes CASSPPPAGSGDTQYF.

This clonotype showed up just a few times. V usage is TRBV28 and J usage is TRBJ1-5; D might be TRBD1 (5 bases). The CDR3 extends over 15 amino acids. Between the trimmed V and J ends, which lost 4 bases and 7 bases, there was a span of 17 bases. The V gene's germline CDR1 is MDHEN and CDR2 SYDVKM. This chain's CDR3 is CASSYNTGAGQPQHF. The DNA for the CDR3 is TGTGCCAGCAGTTACAATACAGGTGCTGGGCAGCCCCAGCATTTT.

CDR3 residues: CASRGGGRETQYF. CDR3 coding DNA: TGTGCCAGCAGAGGCGGGGGACGAGAGACCCAGTACTTC. This chain links TRBV6-6 with TRBJ2-5, with 7 bases that match TRBD2. Germline CDR1 reads MNHNY; CDR2 reads SVGAGI (reference sequence). The CDR3 runs to 13 residues. The junction had 5 bases not matched to a gene; V was cut back by 6 bases and J by 4 bases.

This clonotype came up many times. V gene TRBV5-1 combines with J gene TRBJ1-1; 8 bases align to TRBD1. With V trimmed by 8 bases and J by 4 bases, 7 bases remained unmatched. The CDR3 is 13 amino acids. From germline, CDR1 is SGHRS and CDR2 YFSETQ. The CDR3 loop is CASQQGERTEAFF. The CDR3 DNA reads TGCGCCAGTCAACAGGGGGAACGCACTGAAGCTTTCTTT.

The CDR3 region has the DNA TGCAGCGTTGGGGACACCCTAACCTACGAGCAGTACTTC. It yields the protein CSVGDTLTYEQYF. The chain combines TRBV29-1 with TRBJ2-7; maybe TRBD1 (6 bases). The germline V gene has CDR1 SQVTM and CDR2 ANQGSEA. CDR3 length equals 13 residues. Trimming left V 4 bases short and J 2 bases short, with 12 bases between.

The rearrangement uses TRBV11-1 and TRBJ2-4; 8 nucleotides line up with TRBD1. This CDR3 is built from 14 residues. CDR1 and CDR2 from the germline V gene are SGHAT and FQDESV (reference sequence). V shed 4 bases and J 6 bases; nucleotides not matched to a gene: 5. CDR3 coding DNA: TGTGCCAGCAGCTCCCGGACAGGGCTAAACATTCAGTACTTC. Translated, it gives CASSSRTGLNIQYF.

This chain joins TRBV6-5 and TRBJ2-3, with D perhaps matching TRBD1 (5 bases). The CDR3 covers 16 residues. Trimming removed 2 bases at V and 4 bases at J, with 16 bases between. Germline CDR1 is MNHEY and CDR2 is SVGAGI. In DNA, the CDR3 is TGTGCCAGCAGTTACGACGTGGGGCTAGTGGCAGATACGCAGTATTTT. Translating it yields CASSYDVGLVADTQYF.

Ten or more counts support this clonotype. This chain links TRBV28 with TRBJ2-1; 8 positions agree with TRBD2. Trimming removed 3 bases from V and 7 bases from J; junction bases left unmatched: 11. There are 16 residues in the CDR3. Germline V lookup: CDR1 MDHEN, CDR2 SYDVKM. The CDR3 protein is CASSLSDGTRRNEQFF. The CDR3 coding sequence is TGTGCCAGCAGTTTGTCGGACGGGACTAGGAGGAATGAGCAGTTCTTC.